The 21 T cell receptor beta chains listed next were all sequenced from one sample in a study of early T cells in non-severe SARS-CoV-2 infection. One entry per CDR3 protein results from TCRdb running MiXCR on the 5' RACE reads. Among over 30,000 distinct CDR3 sequences listed, less than 5.5% were seen once. The sequenced sample consisted of whole blood. The receptors shown here come from an adult who was a healthcare worker with PCR-confirmed SARS-CoV-2 infection or an uninfected control (not recorded which).

There are a few counts of this clonotype. This chain connects TRBV29-1 to TRBJ2-1; TRBD2 agrees at 8 bases. The ends lost 7 bases at V and 5 bases at J; junction bases unmatched: 7. CDR3 length: 13 residues. Germline CDR1 and CDR2: SQVTM and ANQGSEA. As DNA, the CDR3 is TGCAGCGCCCCGAGCGGGGGTCACAATGAGCAGTTCTTC. Protein sequence: CSAPSGGHNEQFF.

The chain uses TRBV7-2 and TRBJ2-1, with 10 bases that match TRBD2. CDR3 length: 15 amino acids. Germline V gene lookup returns CDR1 SGHTA and CDR2 FQGNSA. V lost 5 bases to trimming and J lost 4 bases; unmatched junction nucleotides: 5. The CDR3 DNA is TGTGCCAGCAGCCCAATTAGCGGGGGGTACAATGAGCAGTTCTTC. As protein: CASSPISGGYNEQFF.

This clonotype has at least ten counts. The J gene is TRBJ2-3, the V gene TRBV28; D call uncertain. V was trimmed by 9 bases and J by 0 bases, leaving 7 bases between them. The CDR3 is 12 residues long. CDR1 MDHEN and CDR2 SYDVKM come from the germline V gene. CDR3 sequence reads: CARKASTDTQYF. CDR3 bases: TGTGCCAGGAAAGCTAGCACAGATACGCAGTATTTT.

This clonotype was seen a few times. This chain links TRBV10-3 with TRBJ1-4; D is unresolved. V was clipped by 3 bases and J by 0 bases, with 8 bases between them. CDR1 and CDR2 (germline): ENHRY, SYGVKD. The CDR3 spans 15 residues. CDR3 residues: CAISDVVATNEKLFF. The CDR3, as DNA: TGTGCCATCAGTGATGTGGTTGCAACTAATGAAAAACTGTTTTTT.

In this sample, this clonotype turned up many times. The chain carries TRBV3-1 and TRBJ2-5, with 14 bases lining up with TRBD2. The germline V gene encodes CDR1 LGHDT and CDR2 YNNKEL (reference sequence). CDR3 length: 15 residues. The ends lost 4 bases at V and 3 bases at J; junction bases unmatched: 1. The chain's CDR3 is CASSPGLAGEETQYF. The CDR3 DNA reads TGTGCCAGCAGCCCGGGACTAGCGGGGGAAGAGACCCAGTACTTC.

This clonotype was seen at least ten times. The chain recombines TRBV6-2 or TRBV6-3 with TRBJ2-1; no definite D call. In germline, CDR1 is MNHEY, CDR2 SVGEGT. The CDR3 length is 13 residues. Trimming shortened V by 4 bases and J by 4 bases, and 8 bases separated the two germline ends. The CDR3 spells CASSSARYNEQFF. DNA of the CDR3: TGTGCCAGCAGTTCTGCCAGGTACAATGAGCAGTTCTTC.

This clonotype occurred a few times. This sequence joins TRBV2 and TRBJ1-2; 8 positions agree with TRBD1. Losses at the gene ends were 3 bases for V and 8 bases for J; bases not matched to a gene: 8. Germline CDR1 SNHLY, CDR2 FYNNEI. This CDR3 is 14 amino acids long. The CDR3 is CASSDGQGVEGYTF. The DNA of the CDR3 is TGTGCCAGCAGTGATGGACAGGGTGTCGAGGGCTACACCTTC.

The J gene is TRBJ2-7, the V gene TRBV12-3 or TRBV12-4; 8 bases align to TRBD2. The CDR3 length is 15 residues. Germline trimming cut 4 bases from V and 3 bases from J; bases unmatched to any gene: 8. The CDR3 DNA reads TGTGCCAGCAGTTCAGGCGGGACTAGGGGCTACGAGCAGTACTTC. Its translation: CASSSGGTRGYEQYF.

This clonotype was observed at least ten times. The rearrangement uses TRBV11-2 and TRBJ2-3; 7 positions match TRBD1. With V trimmed by 6 bases and J by 7 bases, 10 bases remained unmatched. The CDR3 runs to 14 residues. The V gene's germline CDR1 is SGHAT and CDR2 FQNNGV. The CDR3 DNA is TGTGCCAGCAGTTTGGGACAGCTCCCCTATACGCAGTATTTT. This translates into CASSLGQLPYTQYF.

The table lists this clonotype with many counts. The chain is built from TRBV20-1 and TRBJ2-7, with D tentatively TRBD1 (6 bases). This CDR3 is built from 12 residues. Between the trimmed V and J ends, which lost 1 base and 3 bases, there was a span of 7 bases. Germline V lookup: CDR1 DFQATT, CDR2 SNEGSKA (reference sequence). The CDR3 loop reads CSARVDSYEQYF. The CDR3 coding sequence is TGCAGTGCTAGAGTGGACAGCTACGAGCAGTACTTC.

This clonotype came up many times. This chain uses TRBV2 with TRBJ1-2; D may be TRBD1 (6 bases). The germline V gene encodes CDR1 SNHLY and CDR2 FYNNEI. This CDR3 has 13 residues. V was trimmed by 4 bases and J by 6 bases, leaving 12 bases between them. CDR3: CASSGRDIDGYTF. The DNA for the CDR3 is TGTGCCAGCAGTGGGAGGGACATCGATGGCTACACCTTC.

This clonotype was detected only a few times. The chain joins TRBV3-1 to TRBJ2-7; 9 nucleotides match TRBD1. V trimming: 0 bases; J trimming: 4 bases; junction bases outside the gene matches: 4. Germline-derived CDR1 and CDR2 are LGHDT and YNNKEL (reference sequence). This CDR3 has 15 residues. CDR3 sequence: CASSQEYRGRYEQYF. Here the CDR3 DNA reads TGTGCCAGCAGCCAAGAATACAGGGGGCGTTACGAGCAGTACTTC.

The sample holds many counts of this clonotype. The V call is TRBV25-1, the J call TRBJ1-1, with D maybe TRBD1 (5 bases). Germline-derived CDR1 and CDR2 are MGHDK and SYGVNS. Trimming pared 0 bases from V and 2 bases from J, leaving 10 bases between. The CDR3 runs to 15 residues. The CDR3 reads CASSEYRRGNTEAFF. CDR3 nucleotides: TGTGCCAGCAGTGAATATAGAAGGGGAAACACTGAAGCTTTCTTT.

Many counts were recorded for this clonotype. The J gene is TRBJ2-4, the V gene TRBV29-1; 12 positions agree with TRBD2. This CDR3 spans 12 amino acids. The V gene's germline CDR1 is SQVTM and CDR2 ANQGSEA. The DNA for the CDR3 is TGCAGTATAACCCTAGCGGGGGGGCCGGAGTACTTC. This translates into CSITLAGGPEYF.

This clonotype is deemed medium-sized. V and J are TRBV28 and TRBJ2-7; a weak D match, TRBD2 (5 bases). V dropped 2 bases and J dropped 6 bases, with 14 bases sitting between them. Germline CDR1 reads MDHEN; CDR2 reads SYDVKM. The CDR3 covers 14 residues. The chain's CDR3 is CASSLPVRAAEQYF. The DNA of the CDR3 is TGTGCCAGCAGTTTACCGGTCCGAGCGGCCGAGCAGTACTTC.

The J gene is TRBJ1-1, the V gene TRBV4-1; TRBD1 aligns across 9 bases. Germline assignment: CDR1 MGHRA and CDR2 YSYEKL. The junction had 12 bases not matched to a gene; V was cut back by 3 bases and J by 4 bases. The CDR3 is 17 residues long. CDR3 sequence: CASSHTGTGLKITEAFF. CDR3 coding DNA: TGCGCCAGCAGCCATACCGGGACAGGGTTGAAGATCACTGAAGCTTTCTTT.

This clonotype showed up many times. The CDR3 sequence is CASSTRGETQYF. CDR3 nucleotides: TGTGCCAGCAGTACTCGAGGGGAGACCCAGTACTTC. This sequence joins TRBV28 and TRBJ2-5; D may be TRBD2 (5 bases). CDR3 length: 12 residues. Trimming shortened V by 5 bases and J by 5 bases, and 9 bases separated the two germline ends. Germline V lookup: CDR1 MDHEN, CDR2 SYDVKM.

V and J are TRBV19 and TRBJ2-1; the match to TRBD2 covers 8 bases. Germline CDR1 is LNHDA and CDR2 is SQIVND (reference sequence). The J segment lost 8 bases and the V segment lost 3 bases, leaving 3 bases of the junction unmatched. The length of the CDR3 is 13 residues. The CDR3 reads CASSIGLADEQFF. Here the CDR3 DNA reads TGTGCCAGTAGTATCGGACTAGCAGATGAGCAGTTCTTC.

This clonotype was found many times. The rearrangement links TRBV20-1 to TRBJ2-5; no clear D. The CDR3 sequence is 11 residues long. Germline V gives CDR1 DFQATT, CDR2 SNEGSKA (reference sequence). Trimming shortened V by 3 bases and J by 5 bases, and 7 bases separated the two germline ends. The CDR3 coding sequence is TGCAGTGCTAGGATGGGGGAGACCCAGTACTTC. Translation gives CSARMGETQYF.

This clonotype was seen more than once but under ten times. The chain combines TRBV10-3 with TRBJ1-1; D is uncertain. V shed 2 bases and J shed 4 bases, with 17 bases lying between them. This CDR3 comprises 16 residues. Looked up from germline, CDR1 is ENHRY and CDR2 is SYGVKD. The CDR3, as DNA: TGTGCCATCAGTGAGATGGGAATGGAGGTGGGCACTGAAGCTTTCTTT. Protein product: CAISEMGMEVGTEAFF.

The V and J genes are TRBV13 and TRBJ2-7, with 8 bases that match TRBD1. V lost 5 bases and J lost 4; bases outside the gene matches: 13. The CDR3 length is 16 residues. Germline-derived CDR1 and CDR2 are PRHDT and FYEKMQ (reference sequence). In nucleotides, the CDR3 is TGTGCCAGCAGCCCCATTAGTAGGGACAGGTCGTACGAGCAGTACTTC. Its protein is CASSPISRDRSYEQYF. The full variable domain, completed using reference TRBV13 and TRBJ2-7, is AAGVIQSPRHLIKEKRETATLKCYPIPRHDTVYWYQQGPGQDPQFLISFYEKMQSDKGSIPDRFSAQQFSDYHSELNMSSLELGDSALYFCASSPISRDRSYEQYFGPGTRLTVT.